This T cell receptor beta chain was retrieved from a study of blood T cell repertoires in COVID-19. Study-wide background: Spain, Italy and the United States supplied samples that represented acute and convalescent COVID-19.

Authors' methods: By means of reference gene primer amplification, nucleated cell counts were estimated. Produced via immunoSEQ multiplex PCR; TCRdb's table is partial and in-frame only. V and J calls and clone size follow that table, whereas D and trimming were derived from the DNA. The sample has more than 75,000 clones, 75% to 90% seen once. V dropped 5 bases and J dropped 5 bases, with 15 bases sitting between them. CDR3 length: 14 amino acids. Germline lookup yields CDR1 SEHNR and CDR2 FQNEAQ (reference sequence). Sample: peripheral blood. The source is a man older than 75 with active or convalescent COVID-19. This chain connects TRBV7-9 to TRBJ1-1; D possibly corresponds to TRBD1 (6 bases). The CDR3 region has the DNA TGTGCCAGCAGCCCTACAGGGTCGGGGACTGAAGCTTTCTTT. Protein product: CASSPTGSGTEAFF. Using reference TRBV7-9 and TRBJ1-1 for the parts outside the CDR3, the full variable domain is DTGVSQNPRHKITKRGQNVTFRCDPISEHNRLYWYRQTLGQGPEFLTYFQNEAQLEKSRLLSDRFSAERPKGSFSTLEIQRTEQGDSAMYLCASSPTGSGTEAFFGQGTRLTVV.